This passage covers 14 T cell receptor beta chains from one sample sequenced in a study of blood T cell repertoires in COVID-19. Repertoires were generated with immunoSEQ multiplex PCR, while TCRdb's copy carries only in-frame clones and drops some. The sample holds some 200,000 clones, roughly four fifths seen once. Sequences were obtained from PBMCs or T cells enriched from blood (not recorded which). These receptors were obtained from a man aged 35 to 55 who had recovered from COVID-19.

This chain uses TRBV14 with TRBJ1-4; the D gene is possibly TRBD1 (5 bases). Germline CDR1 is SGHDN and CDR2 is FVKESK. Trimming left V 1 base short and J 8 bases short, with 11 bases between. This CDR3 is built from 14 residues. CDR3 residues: CASSQVGREEKLFF. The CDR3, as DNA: TGTGCCAGCAGCCAAGTGGGGCGCGAGGAAAAACTGTTTTTT.

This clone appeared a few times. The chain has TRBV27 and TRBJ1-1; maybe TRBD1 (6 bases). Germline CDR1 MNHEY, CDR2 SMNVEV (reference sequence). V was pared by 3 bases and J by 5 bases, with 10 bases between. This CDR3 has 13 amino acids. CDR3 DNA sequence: TGTGCCAGCAGTTTTCTCGGACAGACTGAAGCTTTCTTT. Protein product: CASSFLGQTEAFF.

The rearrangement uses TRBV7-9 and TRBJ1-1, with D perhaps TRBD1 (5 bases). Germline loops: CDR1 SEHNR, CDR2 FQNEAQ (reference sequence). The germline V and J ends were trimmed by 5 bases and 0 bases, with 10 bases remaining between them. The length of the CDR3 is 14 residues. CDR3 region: CASSPDIMNTEAFF. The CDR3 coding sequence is TGTGCCAGCAGCCCGGACATCATGAACACTGAAGCTTTCTTT. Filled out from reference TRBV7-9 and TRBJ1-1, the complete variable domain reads DTGVSQNPRHKITKRGQNVTFRCDPISEHNRLYWYRQTLGQGPEFLTYFQNEAQLEKSRLLSDRFSAERPKGSFSTLEIQRTEQGDSAMYLCASSPDIMNTEAFFGQGTRLTVV.

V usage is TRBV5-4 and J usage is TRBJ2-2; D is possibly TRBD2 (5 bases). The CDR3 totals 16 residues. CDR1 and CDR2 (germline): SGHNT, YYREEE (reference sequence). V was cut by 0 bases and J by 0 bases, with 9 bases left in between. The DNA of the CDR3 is TGTGCCAGCAGCTTGGGGAGGACGTCGAACACCGGGGAGCTGTTTTTT. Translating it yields CASSLGRTSNTGELFF.

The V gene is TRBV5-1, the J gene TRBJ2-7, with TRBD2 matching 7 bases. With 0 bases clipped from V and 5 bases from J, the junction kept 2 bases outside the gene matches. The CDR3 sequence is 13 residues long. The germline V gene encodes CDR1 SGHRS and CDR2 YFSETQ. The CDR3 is CASSLDGGNEQYF. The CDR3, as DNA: TGCGCCAGCAGCTTGGACGGGGGGAACGAGCAGTACTTC.

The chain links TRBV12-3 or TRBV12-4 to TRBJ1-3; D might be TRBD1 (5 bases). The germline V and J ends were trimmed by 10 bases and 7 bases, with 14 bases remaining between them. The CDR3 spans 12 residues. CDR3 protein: CATKTDGNTIYF. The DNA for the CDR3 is TGTGCCACCAAGACAGATGGCAACACCATATATTTT.

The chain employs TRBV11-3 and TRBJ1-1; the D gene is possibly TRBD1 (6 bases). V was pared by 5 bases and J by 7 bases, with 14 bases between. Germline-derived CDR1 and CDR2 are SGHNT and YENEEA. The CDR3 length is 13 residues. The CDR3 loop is CASSLNREGEAFF. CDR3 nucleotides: TGTGCCAGCAGCCTCAACAGGGAGGGTGAAGCTTTCTTT. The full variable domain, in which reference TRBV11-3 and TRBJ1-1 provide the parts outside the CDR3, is EAGVVQSPRYKIIEKKQPVAFWCNPISGHNTLYWYLQNLGQGPELLIRYENEEAVDDSQLPKDRFSAERLKGVDSTLKIQPAELGDSAVYLCASSLNREGEAFFGQGTRLTVV.

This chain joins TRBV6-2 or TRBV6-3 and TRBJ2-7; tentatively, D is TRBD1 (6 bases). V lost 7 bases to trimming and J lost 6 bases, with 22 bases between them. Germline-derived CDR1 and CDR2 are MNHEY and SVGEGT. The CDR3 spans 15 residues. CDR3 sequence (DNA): TGTGCCAGCACTTATTACAGGGAGAAAAATGGCGAGCAGTACTTC. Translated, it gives CASTYYREKNGEQYF.

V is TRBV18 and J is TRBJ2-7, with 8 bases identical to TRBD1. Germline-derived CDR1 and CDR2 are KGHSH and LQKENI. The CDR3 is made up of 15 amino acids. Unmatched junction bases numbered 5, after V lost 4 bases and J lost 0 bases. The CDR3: CASSQGQGGSYEQYF. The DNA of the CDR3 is TGTGCCAGCTCACAAGGACAGGGTGGCTCCTACGAGCAGTACTTC.

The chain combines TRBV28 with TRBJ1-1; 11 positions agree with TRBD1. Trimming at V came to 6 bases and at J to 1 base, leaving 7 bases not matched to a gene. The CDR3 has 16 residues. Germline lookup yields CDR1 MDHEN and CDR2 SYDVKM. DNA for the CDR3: TGTGCCAGCAGCCCGGACAGGGGGCAAACGAACACTGAAGCTTTCTTT. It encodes CASSPDRGQTNTEAFF. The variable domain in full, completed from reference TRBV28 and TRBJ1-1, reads DVKVTQSSRYLVKRTGEKVFLECVQDMDHENMFWYRQDPGLGLRLIYFSYDVKMKEKGDIPEGYSVSREKKERFSLILESASTNQTSMYLCASSPDRGQTNTEAFFGQGTRLTVV.

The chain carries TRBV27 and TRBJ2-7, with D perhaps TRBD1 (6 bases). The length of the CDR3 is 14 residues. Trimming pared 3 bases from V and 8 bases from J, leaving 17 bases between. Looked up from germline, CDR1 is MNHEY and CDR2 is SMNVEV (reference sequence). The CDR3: CASSLGHPLLKQYF. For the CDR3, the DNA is TGTGCCAGCAGTTTGGGACACCCCCTCCTCAAGCAGTACTTC.

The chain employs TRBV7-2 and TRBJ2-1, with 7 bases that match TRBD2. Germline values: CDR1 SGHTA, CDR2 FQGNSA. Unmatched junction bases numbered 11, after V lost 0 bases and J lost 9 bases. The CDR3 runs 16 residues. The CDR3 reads CASSLASAGVIVEQFF. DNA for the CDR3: TGTGCCAGCAGCTTAGCGTCTGCGGGGGTAATCGTTGAGCAGTTCTTC.

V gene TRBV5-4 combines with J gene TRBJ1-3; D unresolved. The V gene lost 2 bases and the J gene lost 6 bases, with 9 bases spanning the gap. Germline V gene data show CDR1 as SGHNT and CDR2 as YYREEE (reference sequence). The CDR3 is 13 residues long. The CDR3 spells CASSFGSTNTIYF. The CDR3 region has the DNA TGTGCCAGCAGCTTTGGCTCCACAAACACCATATATTTT. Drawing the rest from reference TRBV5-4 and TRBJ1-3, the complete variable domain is ETGVTQSPTHLIKTRGQQVTLRCSSQSGHNTVSWYQQALGQGPQFIFQYYREEENGRGNFPPRFSGLQFPNYSSELNVNALELDDSALYLCASSFGSTNTIYFGEGSWLTVV.

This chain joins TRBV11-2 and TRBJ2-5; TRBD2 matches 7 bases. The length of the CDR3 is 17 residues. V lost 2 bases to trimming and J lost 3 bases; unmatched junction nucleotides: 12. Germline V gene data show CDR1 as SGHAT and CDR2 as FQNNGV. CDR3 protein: CASSLSLMRGREETQYF. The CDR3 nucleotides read TGTGCCAGCAGCTTATCCCTCATGCGGGGGAGGGAAGAGACCCAGTACTTC.